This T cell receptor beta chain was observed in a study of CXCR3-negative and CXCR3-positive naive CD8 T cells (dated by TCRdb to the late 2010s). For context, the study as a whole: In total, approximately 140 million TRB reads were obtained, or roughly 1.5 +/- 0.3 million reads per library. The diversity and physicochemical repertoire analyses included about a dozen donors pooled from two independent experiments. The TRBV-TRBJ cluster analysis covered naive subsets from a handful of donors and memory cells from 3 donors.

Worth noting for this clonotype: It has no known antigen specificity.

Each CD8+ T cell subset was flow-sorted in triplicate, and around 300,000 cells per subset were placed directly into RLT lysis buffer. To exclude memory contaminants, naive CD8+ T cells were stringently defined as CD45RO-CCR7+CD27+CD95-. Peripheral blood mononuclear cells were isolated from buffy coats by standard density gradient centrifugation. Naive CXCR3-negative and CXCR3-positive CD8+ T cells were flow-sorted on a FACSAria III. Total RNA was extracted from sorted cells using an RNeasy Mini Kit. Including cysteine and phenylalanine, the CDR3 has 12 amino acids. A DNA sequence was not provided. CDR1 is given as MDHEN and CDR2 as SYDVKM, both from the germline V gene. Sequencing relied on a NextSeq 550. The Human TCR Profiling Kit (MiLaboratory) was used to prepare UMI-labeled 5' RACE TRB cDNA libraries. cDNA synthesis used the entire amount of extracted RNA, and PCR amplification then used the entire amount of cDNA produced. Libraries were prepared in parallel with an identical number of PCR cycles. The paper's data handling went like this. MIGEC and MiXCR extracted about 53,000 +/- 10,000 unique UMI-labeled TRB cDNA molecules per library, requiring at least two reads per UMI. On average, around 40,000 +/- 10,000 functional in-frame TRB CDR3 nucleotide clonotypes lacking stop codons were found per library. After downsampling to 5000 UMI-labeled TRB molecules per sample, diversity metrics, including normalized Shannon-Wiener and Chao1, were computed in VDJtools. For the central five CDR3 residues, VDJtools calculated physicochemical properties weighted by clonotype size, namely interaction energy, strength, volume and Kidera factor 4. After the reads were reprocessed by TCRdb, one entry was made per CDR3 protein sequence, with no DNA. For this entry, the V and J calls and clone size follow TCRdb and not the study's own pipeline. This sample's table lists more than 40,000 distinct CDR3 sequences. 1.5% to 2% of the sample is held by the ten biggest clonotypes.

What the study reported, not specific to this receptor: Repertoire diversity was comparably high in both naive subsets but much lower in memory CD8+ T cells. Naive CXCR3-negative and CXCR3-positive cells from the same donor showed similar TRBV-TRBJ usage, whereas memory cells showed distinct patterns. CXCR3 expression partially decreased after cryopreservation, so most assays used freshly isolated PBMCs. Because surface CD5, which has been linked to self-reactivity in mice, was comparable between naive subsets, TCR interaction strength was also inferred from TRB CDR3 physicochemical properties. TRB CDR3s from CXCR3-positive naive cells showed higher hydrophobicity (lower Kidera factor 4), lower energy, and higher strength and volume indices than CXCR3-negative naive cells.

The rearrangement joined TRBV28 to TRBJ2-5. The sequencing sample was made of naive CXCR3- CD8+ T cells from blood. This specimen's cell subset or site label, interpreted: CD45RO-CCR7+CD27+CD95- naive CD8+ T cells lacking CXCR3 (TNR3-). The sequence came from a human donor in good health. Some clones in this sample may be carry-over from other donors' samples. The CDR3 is CASRGSVETQYF.